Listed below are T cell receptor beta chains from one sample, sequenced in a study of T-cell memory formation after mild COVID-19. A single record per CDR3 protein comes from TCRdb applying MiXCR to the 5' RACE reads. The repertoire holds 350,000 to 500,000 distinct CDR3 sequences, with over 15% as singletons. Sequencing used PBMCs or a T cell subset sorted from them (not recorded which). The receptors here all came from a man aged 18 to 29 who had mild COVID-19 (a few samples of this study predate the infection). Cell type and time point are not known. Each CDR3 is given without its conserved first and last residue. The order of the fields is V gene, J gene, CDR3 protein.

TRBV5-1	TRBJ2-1	ASNFAGTGLREQF
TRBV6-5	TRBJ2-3	ASSYLQGAAGDTQY
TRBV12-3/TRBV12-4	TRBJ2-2	ASTRTGTRTGELF
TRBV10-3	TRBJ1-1	AIRGGEETEAF
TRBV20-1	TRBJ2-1	SARKDRYNEQF
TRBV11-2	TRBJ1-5	ASSVTGEVNQPQH
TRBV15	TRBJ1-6	ATIRVYGVSPLH
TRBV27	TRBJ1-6	ASSPDRGRGGLSPLH
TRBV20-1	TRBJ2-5	SIGTGETQY
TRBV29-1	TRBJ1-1	SVASLGVEAF